Listed below are T cell receptor beta chains from one sample, sequenced in a study of technical replicates of blood from a few donors. Profiling relied on immunoSEQ multiplex PCR, and the TCRdb table lists in-frame clones only, not all of them. Among about 84,000 clones listed, under 95% were seen once. Sample: T cells isolated from PBMCs. Receptors originate from a human donor in good health. Both conserved end residues are part of each CDR3. A D gene is named only where the DNA matches it firmly. Size tells how often a clone was seen (once, few, many) or the class of an expanded clone, and some rows leave it out.

J,length,D,size,V,DNA,CDR3
TRBJ1-2,14,NA,NA,TRBV5-1,TGCGCCAGCAGCTCATCCTCAGGCAACTATGGCTACACCTTC,CASSSSSGNYGYTF
TRBJ2-3,16,TRBD1,NA,TRBV6-5,TGTGCCAGCAGTTACTCCGGGACAGGGTCGACAGATACGCAGTATTTT,CASSYSGTGSTDTQYF
TRBJ1-5,19,TRBD1,NA,TRBV6-1,TGTGCCAGCAGTGGAAAACAGGGGGCAGTGGTTGACAGCAATCAGCCCCAGCATTTT,CASSGKQGAVVDSNQPQHF
TRBJ1-1,16,TRBD1,few,TRBV7-6,TGTGCCAGCAGCTTAGGGATCGTGGGACAGGGGGCAAGTGCTTTCTTT,CASSLGIVGQGASAFF
TRBJ2-5,14,NA,NA,TRBV5-6,TGTGCCAGCAGCTTATCCGGGGGAGAAGAGACCCAGTACTTC,CASSLSGGEETQYF
TRBJ2-3,14,NA,NA,TRBV5-1,TGCGCCAGCAGCTTGGCAGGGAGCACAGATACGCAGTATTTT,CASSLAGSTDTQYF
TRBJ2-3,15,TRBD1,NA,TRBV6-5,TGTGCCAGCAGTAGGGGACAGGGTGGCACAGATACGCAGTATTTT,CASSRGQGGTDTQYF
TRBJ2-5,14,NA,NA,TRBV14,TGTGCCAGCAGCCAAGGAGAGGCCCGCGCGACCCAGTACTTC,CASSQGEARATQYF
TRBJ2-1,16,NA,NA,TRBV19,TGTGCCAGTAGTATGTACGCCGACAGTTACAATAATGAGCAGTTCTTC,CASSMYADSYNNEQFF
TRBJ2-3,17,TRBD2,NA,TRBV27,TGTGCCAGCAGTTTAAGATCCTTAGCGGGGCCCACAGATACGCAGTATTTT,CASSLRSLAGPTDTQYF
TRBJ2-1,15,TRBD1,NA,TRBV12-5,TGTGCTAGTGCAATGGGACAGGGGTCCTACAATGAGCAGTTCTTC,CASAMGQGSYNEQFF
TRBJ2-1,16,NA,NA,TRBV5-4,TGTGCCAGCAGGGCGGGGGCTAGCGGCTCCTACAATGAGCAGTTCTTC,CASRAGASGSYNEQFF
TRBJ1-5,16,NA,once,TRBV6-5,TGTGCCAGCAGTTACTACCCTCGACAGGGCAATCAGCCCCAGCATTTT,CASSYYPRQGNQPQHF
TRBJ2-1,15,NA,NA,TRBV11-2,TGTGCCAGCAGCTCTAGCGAGACTCCCTACAATGAGCAGTTCTTC,CASSSSETPYNEQFF
TRBJ2-3,16,NA,NA,TRBV4-1,TGCGCCAGCAGCCAAGATTTGAGAGTTGGCACAGATACGCAGTATTTT,CASSQDLRVGTDTQYF
TRBJ2-2,16,TRBD2,NA,TRBV11-2,TGTGCCAGCAGCTGGGACTACGCCAGGAACACCGGGGAGCTGTTTTTT,CASSWDYARNTGELFF
TRBJ1-5,13,NA,NA,TRBV11-2,TGTGCCAGCAGCCGAGACAGCTATCAGCCCCAGCATTTT,CASSRDSYQPQHF
TRBJ2-3,18,NA,NA,TRBV5-4,TGTGCCAGCAGCCACGAAAAATCAAATACAGGGAGCACAGATACGCAGTATTTT,CASSHEKSNTGSTDTQYF
TRBJ2-5,17,TRBD2,NA,TRBV4-1,TGCGCCAGCAGCCAATATCTAGCGGGGGGGCCAGGAGAGACCCAGTACTTC,CASSQYLAGGPGETQYF
TRBJ2-2,15,NA,few,TRBV5-4,TGTGCCAGCAGCTTAACGAGGGCAGCTGTCGGGGAGCTGTTTTTT,CASSLTRAAVGELFF
TRBJ2-3,14,TRBD2,once,TRBV27,TGTGCCAGCCGTAGCGGGGGGGCCTCCCATACGCAGTATTTT,CASRSGGASHTQYF
TRBJ2-1,15,NA,NA,TRBV2,TGTGCCAGCAGTGTTGAGGGGGCGGGAAGGGATGAGCAGTTCTTC,CASSVEGAGRDEQFF
TRBJ2-3,15,TRBD2,NA,TRBV6-5,TGTGCCAGCAAGATTAGCGGGGGTTCTGCAGATACGCAGTATTTT,CASKISGGSADTQYF
TRBJ2-1,13,TRBD1,NA,TRBV7-9,TGTGCCAGCAGGCCAGGGGGCATGAATGAGCAGTTCTTC,CASRPGGMNEQFF
TRBJ1-1,12,TRBD1,NA,TRBV29-1,TGCAGCGCAGGACAGGGCGACACTGAAGCTTTCTTT,CSAGQGDTEAFF
TRBJ2-1,17,NA,NA,TRBV5-1,TGCGCCAGCAGCTGGGGAGAGTCGGAGTCCTGGGTGAATGAGCAGTTCTTC,CASSWGESESWVNEQFF
TRBJ2-1,16,TRBD1,NA,TRBV25-1,TGTGCCAGCAGTGACCTCCGACAGGGTATCGACAATGAGCAGTTCTTC,CASSDLRQGIDNEQFF
TRBJ2-7,16,NA,NA,TRBV28,TGTGCCAGCAGTCCCGGCCTAAGGGGAAGTAGTTTCGAGCAGTACTTC,CASSPGLRGSSFEQYF
TRBJ2-1,12,NA,NA,TRBV2,TGTGCCAGCACCGGGATCTACAATGAGCAGTTCTTC,CASTGIYNEQFF
TRBJ2-3,15,TRBD1,NA,TRBV19,TGTGCCAGTAGTAGAGACAGGGGACCCACAGATACGCAGTATTTT,CASSRDRGPTDTQYF
TRBJ1-5,15,NA,NA,TRBV9,TGTGCCAGCAGCGTCCAGGGATATAGCAATCAGCCCCAGCATTTT,CASSVQGYSNQPQHF
TRBJ2-2,17,NA,NA,TRBV7-9,TGTGCCAGCAGCTTACGGCGGGGACGGAGAAACACCGGGGAGCTGTTTTTT,CASSLRRGRRNTGELFF
TRBJ2-7,14,TRBD2,NA,TRBV7-2,TGTGCCAGCAGACACAGCGGGGCTAACTACGAGCAGTACTTC,CASRHSGANYEQYF
TRBJ1-1,14,NA,NA,TRBV6-5,TGTGCCAGCAGTTATAGGCAGGGGACCCTTGAAGCTTTCTTT,CASSYRQGTLEAFF
TRBJ2-1,15,TRBD2,NA,TRBV5-4,TGTGCCAGCAGCTTGGTAGCTAGCGGTTTCAATGAGCAGTTCTTC,CASSLVASGFNEQFF
TRBJ2-1,14,NA,NA,TRBV29-1,TGCAGCCTTAGTTCAGGGGTATCCTACAATGAGCAGTTCTTC,CSLSSGVSYNEQFF